A single sample gave rise to the 13 T cell receptor beta chains below, sequenced in a study of T cells in Graves' hyperthyroidism and ophthalmopathy. Template material for amplifying TCR beta CDR3 regions consisted of RNA transcripts. The study used the HTBI primer set for a first-round RT-PCR of the TCR CDR3. TCRdb reprocessed the multiplex PCR reads with MiXCR, giving one entry per CDR3 protein. The repertoire holds hundreds of thousands of distinct CDR3 sequences, with around 13% as singletons. Sequenced: blood. These receptor sequences come from a woman aged 18-29 years with Graves' hyperthyroidism.

This clonotype was observed at least ten times. The chain combines TRBV12-3 or TRBV12-4 with TRBJ1-4; no reliable D call. V lost 6 bases and J 4 bases, leaving 9 bases between the germline ends. There are 13 residues in the CDR3. CDR3 region: CASSSDLNEKLFF. The CDR3 DNA reads as TGTGCCAGCAGCTCCGACCTTAATGAAAAACTGTTTTTT.

This rearrangement joins TRBV4-1 to TRBJ2-7, with 8 bases aligning to TRBD2. The CDR3 length is 16 residues. V was pared by 4 bases and J by 2 bases, with 10 bases of the junction left unmatched. The germline V gene has CDR1 MGHRA and CDR2 YSYEKL. The CDR3 bases are TGCGCCAGCAGCCGGGAAAGGACTAGCCTAACCTACGAGCAGTACTTC. This sequence encodes CASSRERTSLTYEQYF.

This clonotype was counted a few times. CDR3 amino acids: CASSPWRGRGRANRETQYF. In DNA form, the CDR3 reads TGTGCCAGCAGCCCCTGGCGAGGGCGGGGGCGTGCAAATAGAGAGACCCAGTACTTC. V gene TRBV9 combines with J gene TRBJ2-5, with D tentatively TRBD2 (7 bases). V lost 4 bases and J lost 4, with 29 bases in between. CDR1 and CDR2 from the germline V gene are SGDLS and YYNGEE. This CDR3 region has 19 residues. Full variable domain (outside the CDR3, taken from reference TRBV9 and TRBJ2-5): DSGVTQTPKHLITATGQRVTLRCSPRSGDLSVYWYQQSLDQGLQFLIQYYNGEERAKGNILERFSAQQFPDLHSELNLSSLELGDSALYFCASSPWRGRGRANRETQYFGPGTRLLVL.

Comments on this clonotype: Germline and junction disagree at one end, which may indicate a read error. V usage is TRBV4-3 and J usage is TRBJ1-5, with D unclear. Germline V CDR1 and CDR2: LGHNA, YSLEER. This CDR3 comprises 13 residues. This chain's CDR3 is CASGQDLGQPQHF. Here the CDR3 DNA reads TGCGCCAGCGGCCAAGATCTAGGGCAGCCCCAGCATTTT.

This clonotype was counted at least ten times. The genes are TRBV5-5 and TRBJ2-3; D possibly uses TRBD1 or TRBD2 (5 bases each). Germline V gene sequence: CDR1 SGHKS, CDR2 YYEKEE (reference sequence). The CDR3 totals 12 residues. Trimming removed 7 bases at V and 2 bases at J, with 8 bases between. For the CDR3, the DNA is TGTGCCAGCGGGACCACCACAGATACGCAGTATTTT. Translating gives CASGTTTDTQYF.

There are many counts of this clonotype. The chain has TRBV3-1 and TRBJ1-5; D uncertain. The CDR3 sequence is 15 residues long. CDR1 is LGHDT and CDR2 is YNNKEL in the germline V gene (reference sequence). V was clipped by 3 bases and J by 10 bases, with 19 bases between them. CDR3 coding DNA: TGTGCCAGCAGCCAGGGATCCGGGCATAGCAGCCCCCAGCATTTT. It specifies CASSQGSGHSSPQHF.

This clonotype showed up many times. V and J are TRBV7-2 and TRBJ2-3; 11 bases map to TRBD2. This CDR3 comprises 16 residues. Germline V gene data show CDR1 as SGHTA and CDR2 as FQGNSA. V lost 5 bases, J lost 3 bases, and 7 bases stayed unmatched. CDR3 sequence (DNA): TGTGCCAGCAGCCCCCGACTAGCGGGATTGACAGATACGCAGTATTTT. It translates to CASSPRLAGLTDTQYF. The whole variable domain, filled in from reference TRBV7-2 and TRBJ2-3, reads GAGVSQSPSNKVTEKGKDVELRCDPISGHTALYWYRQSLGQGLEFLIYFQGNSAPDKSGLPSDRFSAERTGGSVSTLTIQRTQQEDSAVYLCASSPRLAGLTDTQYFGPGTRLTVL.

This clonotype was recorded at least ten times. The genes are TRBV20-1 and TRBJ2-2, with D perhaps TRBD2 (6 bases). Trimming removed 5 bases from V and 4 bases from J, with 14 bases in between. CDR1 is DFQATT and CDR2 is SNEGSKA in the germline V gene (reference sequence). This CDR3 spans 14 amino acids. In DNA form, the CDR3 reads TGCAGTGCTGCGGGACCCCGAAGCACCGGGGAGCTGTTTTTT. Residues: CSAAGPRSTGELFF.

The sample holds many counts of this clonotype. The chain uses TRBV11-3 and TRBJ2-3, with 7 bases lining up with TRBD1. The CDR3 totals 15 residues. CDR1 SGHNT and CDR2 YENEEA come from the germline V gene. Trimming took 2 bases from V and 0 from J; bases not matched to a gene: 2. The CDR3 region is CASSLRGLSTDTQYF. The CDR3 DNA reads as TGTGCCAGCAGCTTAAGGGGGCTTAGCACAGATACGCAGTATTTT.

Only a few counts were recorded for this clonotype. J is TRBJ1-6 and V is TRBV14; 7 bases align to TRBD1. Germline lookup yields CDR1 SGHDN and CDR2 FVKESK. The CDR3 runs 15 residues. V lost 4 bases and J lost 14; bases outside the gene matches: 14. The CDR3 sequence: CASSRGGMGLEALHF. CDR3 coding DNA: TGTGCCAGCAGCCGAGGGGGCATGGGCCTGGAAGCCCTCCACTTT.

The rearrangement uses TRBV5-8 and TRBJ2-2, with D possibly being TRBD1 (5 bases). This CDR3 is built from 15 residues. Deletions cut 4 bases from V and 4 bases from J, with 14 bases between. Germline values: CDR1 SGHTS, CDR2 YDEGEE. The DNA for the CDR3 is TGTGCCAGCAGCCCACAGGAGTGGGGCACCGGGGAGCTGTTTTTT. It encodes CASSPQEWGTGELFF.

Worth noting for this clonotype: The junction departs from the called germline gene at one end, perhaps through a read error. V is TRBV4-1 and J is TRBJ1-1, with a weak D call TRBD1 (6 bases). Germline V CDR1 and CDR2: MGHRA, YSYEKL. CDR3 size: 14 residues. The CDR3 DNA reads as TGCGCCAGCAGCCAAGATTGGGGGGACACTGAAGCTCTCTTT. Protein: CASSQDWGDTEALF.

The J gene is TRBJ2-5, the V gene TRBV7-6; D remains unclear. This CDR3 is built from 14 residues. V lost 4 bases to trimming and J lost 2 bases, with 11 bases between them. The germline CDR1 and CDR2 sequences are SGHVS and FNYEAQ. CDR3 in amino acids: CASSSLLGQETQYF. CDR3 nucleotides: TGTGCCAGCAGCTCGCTCTTAGGGCAAGAGACCCAGTACTTC.